These 7 T cell receptor beta chains were all obtained from the same sample, sequenced in a study of T cells in localized non-small cell lung cancer. Profiled with immunoSEQ multiplex PCR; TCRdb holds only in-frame clones, not every one. The sample shows around 100,000 clones, approximately 86% of them seen only once. The sample consisted of peripheral blood, taken before any cancer treatment. Source of these receptors: a man aged 35 to 69 with stage I squamous cell lung carcinoma.

The chain joins TRBV12-5 to TRBJ1-5, with TRBD1 identical over 12 bases. Per the germline V gene, CDR1 is LGHNT and CDR2 is FRNRAP. CDR3 length: 18 residues. Trimming at V came to 0 bases and at J to 4 bases, leaving 7 bases not matched to a gene. CDR3 in amino acids: CASGLVLGQGAKNQPQHF. The CDR3 DNA reads TGTGCTAGTGGTTTGGTACTGGGACAGGGGGCGAAAAATCAGCCCCAGCATTTT.

The CDR3 DNA sequence: TGTGCCAGCAGTCCCCTCGTCGGGGGGAGTGGCTACACCTTC. Amino acids: CASSPLVGGSGYTF. The genes are TRBV27 and TRBJ1-2; tentatively, D is TRBD1 (5 bases). Germline V gives CDR1 MNHEY, CDR2 SMNVEV (reference sequence). Trimming cost V 5 bases and J 7 bases, with 17 bases left between them. The CDR3 loop spans 14 amino acids.

The chain employs TRBV2 and TRBJ2-6; 9 bases are a match to TRBD1. This CDR3 spans 16 amino acids. Germline V gene sequence: CDR1 SNHLY, CDR2 FYNNEI. The J segment lost 4 bases and the V segment lost 8 bases, leaving 9 bases of the junction unmatched. The CDR3: CASASGQGTGANVLTF. DNA for the CDR3: TGTGCCAGCGCCTCGGGACAGGGTACCGGGGCCAACGTCCTGACTTTC.

The genes are TRBV7-3 and TRBJ2-3; D is possibly TRBD2 (6 bases). This CDR3 spans 13 amino acids. Trimming took 1 base from V and 5 from J, leaving 7 bases between them. Germline V gene sequence: CDR1 SGHTA, CDR2 FQGTGA. The CDR3 here is CASSLNGGDTQYF. CDR3 bases: TGTGCCAGCAGCTTAAACGGGGGAGATACGCAGTATTTT.

The J gene is TRBJ2-1, the V gene TRBV7-2; 14 bases map to TRBD2. The CDR3 spans 18 residues. With V trimmed by 4 bases and J by 0 bases, 5 bases remained unmatched. Germline CDR1 and CDR2: SGHTA and FQGNSA. The CDR3 reads CASSSGLAGAHSYNEQFF. CDR3 coding DNA: TGTGCCAGCAGCTCGGGACTAGCGGGGGCCCACTCCTACAATGAGCAGTTCTTC.

This clone was seen more than once but under ten times. This sequence joins TRBV19 and TRBJ1-2; 7 bases line up with TRBD1. The CDR3 has 12 residues. Looked up from germline, CDR1 is LNHDA and CDR2 is SQIVND (reference sequence). V shed 6 bases and J 5 bases; nucleotides not matched to a gene: 3. As DNA, the CDR3 is TGTGCCAGTAGGACAGGGCGGTATGGCTACACCTTC. Encoded protein: CASRTGRYGYTF.

The chain uses TRBV21-1 and TRBJ2-7; TRBD2, the table's D call, was not compared with the DNA. TRBV21-1 is noted as a pseudogene. This CDR3 has 15 amino acids. CDR3 protein: CASSKGEGQQYEQYF. The CDR3 region has the DNA TGTGCCAGCAGCAAAGGGGAGGGGCAGCAGTACGAGCAGTACTTC.